Listed here is a single TCR beta chain. These data are taken from a study of technical replicates of blood from a few donors. Clones were read by immunoSEQ multiplex PCR, and TCRdb kept only the in-frame ones, dropping some. The profile covers around 92,000 clones, with around 96% appearing a single time and around 0.21% taken by the ten largest. The receptor was derived from a human donor in good health. Sequenced sample: T cells isolated from PBMCs.

The CDR3 protein is CASSTDRGDIQYF. CDR3 nucleotide sequence: TGTGCCAGCAGCACGGACAGGGGTGACATTCAGTACTTC. The V call is TRBV6-1, the J call TRBJ2-4, with TRBD1 matching 9 bases. From germline, CDR1 is MNHNS and CDR2 SASEGT. J was trimmed by 8 bases and V by 6 bases; bases with no gene match: 5. The CDR3 covers 13 residues.